Sequencing of this T cell receptor beta chain was carried out in a study of T cell repertoires in cytomegalovirus infection. TCRdb analysed the reads with MiXCR anew, one entry per CDR3 protein. The repertoire holds about 920,000 distinct CDR3 sequences, with roughly 30% as singletons. This clonotype was observed at least ten times. What it recognizes is unknown. Germline-derived CDR1 and CDR2 are SGHTA and FQGNSA. The CDR3 is 15 residues long. Trimming removed 5 bases at V and 0 bases at J, with 11 bases between. Source: cultured CD8+ T cells from PBMCs, taken from culture after CMV antigen stimulation. The TCR comes from a human donor in good health (CMV status not recorded). Some clones in this sample may be carry-over from other donors' samples. The chain recombines TRBV7-2 with TRBJ2-1; D is ambiguous. CDR3 residues: CASSHLYSSYNEQFF. Here the CDR3 DNA reads TGTGCCAGCAGCCATCTATATAGCTCCTACAATGAGCAGTTCTTC.